This T cell receptor (beta chain) was documented in a study of blood T cell repertoires in COVID-19. TCRdb's table, derived via immunoSEQ multiplex PCR, lists solely in-frame clones and lacks some. The sample lists around 240,000 clones; approximately 81% were seen once. The TCR was taken from a middle-aged man with acute or convalescent COVID-19. The specimen sequenced was peripheral blood.

The CDR3 region is CASSPPSWSGGYTF. In DNA, the CDR3 is TGTGCCAGCTCACCACCTAGTTGGAGCGGAGGCTACACCTTC. The chain carries TRBV18 and TRBJ1-2; D is ambiguous. The V and J ends lost 0 bases and 8 bases respectively, with 13 bases between them. The length of the CDR3 is 14 residues. Germline lookup yields CDR1 KGHSH and CDR2 LQKENI.